One and the same sample provided the 17 T cell receptor beta chains below, sequenced in a study of read filtering for tumor transcriptome and immune sequencing. From roughly 0.4 ug of RNA, a library with molecular barcoded alpha/delta and beta/gamma adaptors was made. Each CDR3 protein is one row after TCRdb ran MiXCR on the reads. The sample lists around 130,000 distinct CDR3 sequences; over 10% were seen once. The material sequenced was a population of CD138-negative cells sorted from bone marrow. The receptor source for this set is a donor over 35 with multiple myeloma.

As to this clonotype: Just one base apart from a much larger clone, this may be a read error. V is TRBV5-1 and J is TRBJ1-5; a weak D match, TRBD1 (5 bases). The CDR3 has 15 residues. From germline, CDR1 is SGHRS and CDR2 YFSETQ. V was cut by 4 bases and J by 0 bases, with 11 bases left in between. The CDR3: CASSRDGASNQPQHF. The CDR3 DNA sequence: TGCGCCAGCAGCCGGGACGGTGCTAGCAATCAGCCCCAGCATTTT.

This clonotype was picked up many times. V is TRBV2 and J is TRBJ2-1; 9 positions match TRBD1. Germline V CDR1 and CDR2: SNHLY, FYNNEI. The CDR3 is 13 amino acids. The J segment lost 6 bases and the V segment lost 6 bases, leaving 3 bases of the junction unmatched. CDR3: CASRGDRVNEQFF. In nucleotides, the CDR3 is TGTGCCAGCAGGGGGGACAGGGTCAATGAGCAGTTCTTC.

This clonotype came up many times. The rearrangement joins TRBV18 to TRBJ1-1; possible D gene TRBD1, 5 bases. The CDR3 is 16 amino acids. The V gene lost 3 bases and the J gene lost 1 base, with 15 bases spanning the gap. Per the germline V gene, CDR1 is KGHSH and CDR2 is LQKENI. The CDR3 loop reads CASSPTPGGRNTEAFF. DNA of the CDR3: TGTGCCAGCTCACCCACCCCGGGGGGAAGGAACACTGAAGCTTTCTTT.

The chain couples TRBV5-4 to TRBJ1-1; D call uncertain. This CDR3 is 14 amino acids long. Germline loops: CDR1 SGHNT, CDR2 YYREEE (reference sequence). V was clipped by 0 bases and J by 0 bases, with 6 bases between them. The CDR3 DNA follows: TGTGCCAGCAGCTTGGCCAGACTGAACACTGAAGCTTTCTTT. Its translation: CASSLARLNTEAFF.

The table lists this clonotype with many counts. The chain is built from TRBV4-3 and TRBJ2-2; 8 bases are a match to TRBD2. The trim removed 1 base at V and 1 base at J, leaving 8 bases unmatched. The CDR3 length is 18 residues. CDR1 LGHNA and CDR2 YSLEER come from the germline V gene. CDR3 coding DNA: TGCGCCAGCAGCCAAGTTTTTACTAGCGGAGAGAACACCGGGGAGCTGTTTTTT. As protein: CASSQVFTSGENTGELFF.

This clonotype came up many times. J is TRBJ2-3 and V is TRBV11-3; D remains ambiguous. V was trimmed by 1 base and J by 4 bases, leaving 15 bases between them. The CDR3 length is 16 residues. Germline assignment: CDR1 SGHNT and CDR2 YENEEA. The DNA of the CDR3 is TGTGCCAGCAGCTTAGCAGTACGGAGCATTTCAGATACGCAGTATTTT. Translating it yields CASSLAVRSISDTQYF.

This clonotype was picked up many times. The chain is built from TRBV19 and TRBJ1-5; 9 bases line up with TRBD1. This CDR3 comprises 17 residues. V shed 3 bases and J 1 base; nucleotides not matched to a gene: 7. Germline CDR1 LNHDA, CDR2 SQIVND (reference sequence). CDR3 coding DNA: TGTGCCAGTAGTATTTTACAGGGGGCTGGAAGCAATCAGCCCCAGCATTTT. It encodes CASSILQGAGSNQPQHF.

This clonotype was counted at least ten times. V usage is TRBV11-2 and J usage is TRBJ2-1, with D uncertain. Germline V gene sequence: CDR1 SGHAT, CDR2 FQNNGV. V shed 0 bases and J shed 2 bases, with 14 bases lying between them. CDR3 size: 17 residues. The CDR3 protein is CASSLDSPARPYNEQFF. The CDR3 DNA is TGTGCCAGCAGCTTAGATTCCCCCGCCCGCCCCTACAATGAGCAGTTCTTC. The whole variable domain, filled in from reference TRBV11-2 and TRBJ2-1, reads EAGVAQSPRYKIIEKRQSVAFWCNPISGHATLYWYQQILGQGPKLLIQFQNNGVVDDSQLPKDRFSAERLKGVDSTLKIQPAKLEDSAVYLCASSLDSPARPYNEQFFGPGTRLTVL.

A word on this clonotype: Since no conserved phenylalanine or tryptophan closes the CDR3, a read error is the likely cause. V gene TRBV12-3 or TRBV12-4 combines with J gene TRBJ1-1; D is unresolved. This CDR3 spans 14 amino acids. The ends were cut back, 4 bases at V and 1 base at J, with 10 bases in the middle. CDR3 coding DNA: TGTGCCAGCAGTTCCAAGGACGGGAACACTGAAGCTTTCATT. This encodes CASSSKDGNTEAFI.

This clonotype was counted ten times or more. The chain joins TRBV12-3 or TRBV12-4 to TRBJ1-4; no clear D gene. With 5 bases removed from V and 8 bases from J, the gap between germline ends came to 12 bases. The CDR3 is 13 residues long. The CDR3 DNA reads as TGTGCCAGCAGTACACGTCGAGGAGAAAAACTGTTTTTT. Encoded protein: CASSTRRGEKLFF.

This clonotype was seen a handful of times. This could be a read error, since a much larger clone is one nucleotide away. The rearrangement joins TRBV20-1 to TRBJ2-1; 11 positions match TRBD2. CDR1 and CDR2 (germline): DFQATT, SNEGSKA (reference sequence). After removal of 0 bases from V and 8 bases from J, the junction contained 9 bases not matched to a gene. The CDR3 is 16 amino acids. The CDR3 coding sequence is TGCAGTGCTAGAGATCAGTCTAGCGGGAGGTTCGATGAGCAGTTCTTC. As protein: CSARDQSSGRFDEQFF.

This clonotype was seen ten or more times. The gene calls are TRBV4-3 and TRBJ2-4, with a tentative D call TRBD1 (6 bases). The CDR3 runs 15 residues. The germline gives CDR1 LGHNA, CDR2 YSLEER. The ends were cut back, 6 bases at V and 0 bases at J, with 12 bases in the middle. The CDR3 DNA reads as TGCGCCAGCAGTTCCGACAGGCTAGCCAAAAACATTCAGTACTTC. Its translation: CASSSDRLAKNIQYF.

This clonotype appeared many times. The chain uses TRBV10-3 and TRBJ2-1; 8 bases match TRBD1. CDR1 ENHRY and CDR2 SYGVKD come from the germline V gene. This CDR3 region has 16 residues. V was clipped by 4 bases and J by 5 bases; unmatched bases: 10. The CDR3: CAISVQTGAGDNEQFF. CDR3 DNA: TGTGCCATCAGTGTCCAGACAGGGGCCGGGGACAATGAGCAGTTCTTC.

This clonotype was found many times. CDR3 DNA sequence: TGCAGCGTCAGGACTAGCGGGAGAGGAGAGACCCAGTACTTC. Residues: CSVRTSGRGETQYF. The genes are TRBV29-1 and TRBJ2-5, with 13 bases fitting TRBD2. V was pared by 6 bases and J by 4 bases, with 5 bases of the junction left unmatched. The germline CDR1 and CDR2 sequences are SQVTM and ANQGSEA. The CDR3 is 14 residues long.

This clonotype has ten or more counts. The chain recombines TRBV10-2 with TRBJ2-3, with a possible D match to TRBD2 (6 bases). Trimming left V 7 bases short and J 6 bases short, with 26 bases between. Looked up from germline, CDR1 is WSHSY and CDR2 is SAAADI. The CDR3 consists of 17 residues. The CDR3: CASTLRGSGGLGDTQYF. Here the CDR3 DNA reads TGCGCCAGCACCTTGAGGGGTAGCGGAGGGTTGGGGGATACGCAGTATTTT.

This clonotype was seen many times. The V and J genes are TRBV11-3 and TRBJ1-1, with D perhaps TRBD1 (5 bases). The germline V gene has CDR1 SGHNT and CDR2 YENEEA. Trimming stripped 8 bases from V and 4 bases from J, with 11 bases between. The CDR3 is 12 amino acids. In DNA, the CDR3 is TGTGCCAGCCCCGCGGGGGTCACTGAAGCTTTCTTT. Translating gives CASPAGVTEAFF.

The V and J genes are TRBV30 and TRBJ2-2; D is uncertain. V was shortened by 3 bases and J by 6 bases, with 8 bases between the two germline ends. Per the germline V gene, CDR1 is GTSNPN and CDR2 is SVGIG (reference sequence). The CDR3 sequence is 12 residues long. The CDR3: CAWRRWAGELFF. The CDR3 nucleotides are TGTGCCTGGAGGAGATGGGCCGGGGAGCTGTTTTTT.